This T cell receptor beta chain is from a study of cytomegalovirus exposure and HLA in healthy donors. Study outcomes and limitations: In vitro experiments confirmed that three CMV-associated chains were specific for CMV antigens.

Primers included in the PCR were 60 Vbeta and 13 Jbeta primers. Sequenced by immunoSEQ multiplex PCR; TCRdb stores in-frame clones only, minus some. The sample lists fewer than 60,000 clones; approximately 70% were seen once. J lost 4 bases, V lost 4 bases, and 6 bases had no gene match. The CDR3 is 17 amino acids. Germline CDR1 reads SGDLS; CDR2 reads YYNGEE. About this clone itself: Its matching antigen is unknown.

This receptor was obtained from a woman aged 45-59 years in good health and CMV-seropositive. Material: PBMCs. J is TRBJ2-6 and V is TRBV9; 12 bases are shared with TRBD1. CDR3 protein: CASSTGTGGWGANVLTF. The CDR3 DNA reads TGTGCCAGCAGCACCGGGACAGGGGGCTGGGGGGCCAACGTCCTGACTTTC.